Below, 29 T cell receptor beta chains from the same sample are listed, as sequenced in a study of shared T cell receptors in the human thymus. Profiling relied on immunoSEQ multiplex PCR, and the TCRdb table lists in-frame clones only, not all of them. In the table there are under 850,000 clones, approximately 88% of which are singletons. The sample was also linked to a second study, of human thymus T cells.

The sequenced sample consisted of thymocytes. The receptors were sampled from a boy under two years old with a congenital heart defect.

The CDR3: CASSGAGPNDYGYTF. The CDR3 DNA reads TGTGCCAGCAGCGGAGCAGGTCCCAACGACTATGGCTACACCTTC. This chain joins TRBV9 and TRBJ1-2; D unclear. V lost 3 bases and J lost 3, with 15 bases in between. This CDR3 is built from 15 residues. CDR1 SGDLS and CDR2 YYNGEE come from the germline V gene.

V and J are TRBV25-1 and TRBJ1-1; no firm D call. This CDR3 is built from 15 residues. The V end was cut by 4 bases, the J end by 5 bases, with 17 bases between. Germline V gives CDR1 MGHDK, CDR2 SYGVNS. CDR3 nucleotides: TGTGCCAGCAGTGCCTCGAGGGCTCGAATGACTGAAGCTTTCTTT. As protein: CASSASRARMTEAFF.

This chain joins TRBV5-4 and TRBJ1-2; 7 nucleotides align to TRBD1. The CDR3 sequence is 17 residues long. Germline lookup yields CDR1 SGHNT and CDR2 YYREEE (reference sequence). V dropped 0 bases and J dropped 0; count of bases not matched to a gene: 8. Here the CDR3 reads CASSLGRGRPSNYGYTF. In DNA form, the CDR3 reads TGTGCCAGCAGCTTGGGGAGGGGGCGGCCTTCTAACTATGGCTACACCTTC.

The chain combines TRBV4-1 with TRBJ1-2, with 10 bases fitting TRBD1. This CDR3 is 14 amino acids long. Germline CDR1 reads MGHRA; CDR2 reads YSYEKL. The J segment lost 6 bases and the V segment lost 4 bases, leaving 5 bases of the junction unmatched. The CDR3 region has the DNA TGCGCCAGCAGCCCGCCGACAGGGGGCCATGGCTACACCTTC. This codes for CASSPPTGGHGYTF.

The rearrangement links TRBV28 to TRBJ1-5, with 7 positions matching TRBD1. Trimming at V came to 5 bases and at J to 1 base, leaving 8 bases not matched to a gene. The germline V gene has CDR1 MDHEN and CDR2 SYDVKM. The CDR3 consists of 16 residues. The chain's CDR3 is CASSLSDRPSNQPQHF. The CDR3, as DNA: TGTGCCAGCAGTCTATCGGACAGGCCAAGCAATCAGCCCCAGCATTTT.

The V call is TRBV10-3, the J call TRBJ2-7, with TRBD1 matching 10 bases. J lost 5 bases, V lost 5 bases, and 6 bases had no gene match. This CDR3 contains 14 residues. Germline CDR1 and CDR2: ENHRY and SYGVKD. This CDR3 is CAISSRDRGNEQYF. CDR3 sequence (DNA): TGTGCCATCAGTTCCCGGGACAGGGGCAACGAGCAGTACTTC.

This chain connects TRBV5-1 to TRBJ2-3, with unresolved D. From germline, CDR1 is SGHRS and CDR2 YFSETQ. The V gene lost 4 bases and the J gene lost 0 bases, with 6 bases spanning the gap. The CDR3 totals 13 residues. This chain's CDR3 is CASSRSSTDTQYF. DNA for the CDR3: TGCGCCAGCAGCCGTAGTAGCACAGATACGCAGTATTTT.

This CDR3 reads CASSSPPHSPPYGYTF. In DNA, the CDR3 is TGTGCCAGCAGTTCTCCCCCCCACAGTCCCCCCTATGGCTACACCTTC. The chain employs TRBV6-5 and TRBJ1-2; D gene unclear. V was clipped by 4 bases and J by 4 bases, with 19 bases between them. Germline assignment: CDR1 MNHEY and CDR2 SVGAGI. The length of the CDR3 is 16 residues.

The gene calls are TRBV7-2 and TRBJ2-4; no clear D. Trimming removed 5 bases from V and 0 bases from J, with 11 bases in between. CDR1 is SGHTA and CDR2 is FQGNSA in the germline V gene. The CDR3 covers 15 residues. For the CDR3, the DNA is TGTGCCAGCAGCGAACGACTCCTAGCCAAAAACATTCAGTACTTC. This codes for CASSERLLAKNIQYF.

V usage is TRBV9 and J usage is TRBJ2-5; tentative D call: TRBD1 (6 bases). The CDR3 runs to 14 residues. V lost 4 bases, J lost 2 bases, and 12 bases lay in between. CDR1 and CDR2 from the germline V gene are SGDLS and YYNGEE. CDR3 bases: TGTGCCAGCAGCCGCGAGGGGGAACAAGAGACCCAGTACTTC. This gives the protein CASSREGEQETQYF.

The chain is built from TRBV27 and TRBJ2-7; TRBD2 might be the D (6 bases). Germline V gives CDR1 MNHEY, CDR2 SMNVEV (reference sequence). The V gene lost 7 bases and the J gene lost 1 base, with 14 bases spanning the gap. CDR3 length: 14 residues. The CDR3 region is CASKAGDLSYEQYF. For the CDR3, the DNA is TGTGCCAGCAAAGCCGGGGACTTGTCCTACGAGCAGTACTTC.

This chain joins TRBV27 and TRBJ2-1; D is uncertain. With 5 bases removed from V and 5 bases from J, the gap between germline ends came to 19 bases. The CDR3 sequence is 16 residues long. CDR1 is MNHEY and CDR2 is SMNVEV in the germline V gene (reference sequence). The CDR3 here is CASSPSPTQRDNEQFF. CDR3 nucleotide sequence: TGTGCCAGCAGTCCTTCCCCTACCCAGCGAGACAATGAGCAGTTCTTC.

The CDR3 is CASSIGGQGFTDTQYF. In DNA, the CDR3 is TGTGCCAGTAGTATAGGGGGACAGGGGTTCACAGATACGCAGTATTTT. The chain has TRBV19 and TRBJ2-3, with 10 nucleotides matching TRBD1. This CDR3 region has 16 residues. Trimming took 1 base from V and 2 from J; bases not matched to a gene: 3. CDR1 and CDR2 (germline): LNHDA, SQIVND (reference sequence).

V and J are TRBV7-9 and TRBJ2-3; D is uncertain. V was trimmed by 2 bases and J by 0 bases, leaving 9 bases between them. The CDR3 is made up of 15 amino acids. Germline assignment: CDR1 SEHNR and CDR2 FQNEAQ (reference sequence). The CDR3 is CASSLRWQSTDTQYF. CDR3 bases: TGTGCCAGCAGCTTAAGATGGCAGAGCACAGATACGCAGTATTTT.

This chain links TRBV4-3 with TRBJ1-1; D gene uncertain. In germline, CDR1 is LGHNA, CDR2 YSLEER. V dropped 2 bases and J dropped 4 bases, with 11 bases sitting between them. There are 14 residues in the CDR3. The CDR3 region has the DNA TGCGCCAGCAGCCAACCAACAGAGGGCACTGAAGCTTTCTTT. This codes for CASSQPTEGTEAFF.

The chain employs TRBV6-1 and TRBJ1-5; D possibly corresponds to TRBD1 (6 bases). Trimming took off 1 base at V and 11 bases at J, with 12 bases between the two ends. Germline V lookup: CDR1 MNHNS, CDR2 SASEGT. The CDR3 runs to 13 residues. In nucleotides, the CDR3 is TGTGCCAGCAGTGAAGGGGGGGGCAGGTCCCAGCATTTT. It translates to CASSEGGGRSQHF.

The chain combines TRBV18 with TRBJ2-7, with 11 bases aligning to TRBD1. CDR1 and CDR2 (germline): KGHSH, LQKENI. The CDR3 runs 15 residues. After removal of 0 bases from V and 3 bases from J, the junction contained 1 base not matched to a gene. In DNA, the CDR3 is TGTGCCAGCTCACCACCCGGGACAGGGGGCTACGAGCAGTACTTC. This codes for CASSPPGTGGYEQYF.

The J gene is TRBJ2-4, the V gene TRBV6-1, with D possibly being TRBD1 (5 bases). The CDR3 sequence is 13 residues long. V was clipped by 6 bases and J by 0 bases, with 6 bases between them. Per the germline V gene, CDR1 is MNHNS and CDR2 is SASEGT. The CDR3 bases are TGTGCCAGCAGAGACAGAGCCAAAAACATTCAGTACTTC. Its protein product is CASRDRAKNIQYF.

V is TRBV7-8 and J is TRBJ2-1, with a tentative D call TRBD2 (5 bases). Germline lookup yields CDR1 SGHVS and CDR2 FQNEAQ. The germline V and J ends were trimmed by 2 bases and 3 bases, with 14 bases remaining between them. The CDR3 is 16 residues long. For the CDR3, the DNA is TGTGCCAGCAGCTTAAACCCAGCGGTGGACTACAATGAGCAGTTCTTC. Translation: CASSLNPAVDYNEQFF.

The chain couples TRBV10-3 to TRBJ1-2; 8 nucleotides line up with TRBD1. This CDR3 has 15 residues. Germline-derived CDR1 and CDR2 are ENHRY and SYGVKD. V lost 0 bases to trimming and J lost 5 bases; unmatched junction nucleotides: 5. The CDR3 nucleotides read TGTGCCATCAGTGAGTCGGGCAGGGGGCCATATGGCTACACCTTC. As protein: CAISESGRGPYGYTF.

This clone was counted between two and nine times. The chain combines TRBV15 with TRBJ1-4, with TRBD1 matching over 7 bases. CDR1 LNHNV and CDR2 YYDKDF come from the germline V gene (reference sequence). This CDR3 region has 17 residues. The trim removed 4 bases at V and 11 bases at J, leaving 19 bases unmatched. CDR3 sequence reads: CATSTYRDSGGRAKLFF. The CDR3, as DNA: TGTGCCACCAGCACCTATCGGGACAGTGGTGGTAGGGCGAAACTGTTTTTT.

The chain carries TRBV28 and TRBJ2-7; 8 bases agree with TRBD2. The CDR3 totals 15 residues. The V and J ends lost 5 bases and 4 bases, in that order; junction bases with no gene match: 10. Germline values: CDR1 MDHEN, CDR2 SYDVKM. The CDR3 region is CASSPRLAGQYEQYF. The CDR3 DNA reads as TGTGCCAGCAGTCCCCGTTTAGCGGGACAATACGAGCAGTACTTC.

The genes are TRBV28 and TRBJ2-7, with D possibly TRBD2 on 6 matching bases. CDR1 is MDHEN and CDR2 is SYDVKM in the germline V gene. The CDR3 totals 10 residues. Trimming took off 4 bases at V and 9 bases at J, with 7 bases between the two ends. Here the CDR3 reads CASSSGVQYF. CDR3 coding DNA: TGTGCCAGCAGTTCGGGGGTGCAGTACTTC. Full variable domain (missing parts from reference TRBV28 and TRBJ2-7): DVKVTQSSRYLVKRTGEKVFLECVQDMDHENMFWYRQDPGLGLRLIYFSYDVKMKEKGDIPEGYSVSREKKERFSLILESASTNQTSMYLCASSSGVQYFGPGTRLTVT.

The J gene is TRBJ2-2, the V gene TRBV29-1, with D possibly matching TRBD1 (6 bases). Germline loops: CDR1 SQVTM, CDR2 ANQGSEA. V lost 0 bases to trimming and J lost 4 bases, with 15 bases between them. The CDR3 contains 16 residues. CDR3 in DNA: TGCAGCGTTGAAGATCCCACAGGGCAATCCACCGGGGAGCTGTTTTTT. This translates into CSVEDPTGQSTGELFF.

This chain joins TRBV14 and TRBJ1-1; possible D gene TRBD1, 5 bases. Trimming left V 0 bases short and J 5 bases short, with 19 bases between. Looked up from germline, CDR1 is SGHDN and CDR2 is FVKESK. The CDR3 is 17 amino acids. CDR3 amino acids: CASSQDPDSLRGTEAFF. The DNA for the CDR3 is TGTGCCAGCAGCCAAGACCCGGACTCCCTACGGGGGACTGAAGCTTTCTTT.

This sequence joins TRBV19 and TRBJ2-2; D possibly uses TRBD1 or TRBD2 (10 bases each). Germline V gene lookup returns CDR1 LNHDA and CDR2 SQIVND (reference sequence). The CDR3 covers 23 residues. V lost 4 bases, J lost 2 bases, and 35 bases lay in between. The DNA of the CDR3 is TGTGCCAGTAGTACAGCGGGACAGGGGATTAGCGGGAGGCCCGGGGCTAACACCGGGGAGCTGTTTTTT. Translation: CASSTAGQGISGRPGANTGELFF. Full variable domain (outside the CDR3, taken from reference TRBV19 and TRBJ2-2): DGGITQSPKYLFRKEGQNVTLSCEQNLNHDAMYWYRQDPGQGLRLIYYSQIVNDFQKGDIAEGYSVSREKKESFPLTVTSAQKNPTAFYLCASSTAGQGISGRPGANTGELFFGEGSRLTVL.

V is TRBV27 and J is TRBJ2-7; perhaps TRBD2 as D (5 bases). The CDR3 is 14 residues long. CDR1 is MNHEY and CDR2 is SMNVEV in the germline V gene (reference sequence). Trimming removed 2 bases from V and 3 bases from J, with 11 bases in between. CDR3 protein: CASSLTDSHYEQYF. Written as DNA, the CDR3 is TGTGCCAGCAGTTTAACGGACTCGCACTACGAGCAGTACTTC.

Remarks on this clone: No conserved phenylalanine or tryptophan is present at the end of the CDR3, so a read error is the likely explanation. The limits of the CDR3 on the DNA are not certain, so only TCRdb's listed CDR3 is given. CDR3 sequence: CASPGARL. The chain has TRBV5-8 and TRBJ1-1. Looked up from germline, CDR1 is SGHTS and CDR2 is YDEGEE. The length of the CDR3 is 8 amino acids, counting both ends.

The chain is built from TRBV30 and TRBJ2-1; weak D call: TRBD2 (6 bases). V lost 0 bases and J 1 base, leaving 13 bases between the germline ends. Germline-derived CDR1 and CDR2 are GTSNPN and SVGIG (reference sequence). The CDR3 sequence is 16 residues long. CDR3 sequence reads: CAWSVDGRESYNEQFF. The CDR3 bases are TGTGCCTGGAGTGTAGACGGGCGGGAATCCTACAATGAGCAGTTCTTC.